This is a list of T cell receptor beta chains from one sample in a study of patients and donors after allogeneic stem cell transplantation. TCRdb fed the RT-PCR reads into MiXCR, producing one record per CDR3 protein. The sample includes fewer than 500,000 distinct CDR3 sequences, 16% of them seen just once. The sequencing input was blood, either unsorted or a sorted T cell fraction (not recorded which). The receptors originated from a human donor who was either an allogeneic HSCT recipient or a stem cell or donor lymphocyte infusion donor (not recorded which). It is not recorded whose cells these are; they may come from a transplant donor. Each CDR3 is given with its conserved first and last residue. The D gene is left open where the match is weak. Clone size is stated in some rows and not others, as once, few, many or a class when expanded.

abundance	j_gene	d_gene	v_gene	CDR3aa	CDR3nt
many	TRBJ2-5	TRBD1	TRBV12-3/TRBV12-4	CASSQDLNDRAQETQYF	TGTGCCAGCAGTCAAGACCTTAACGACAGGGCCCAAGAGACCCAGTACTTC
.	TRBJ2-2	TRBD1	TRBV20-1	CSARVRGRVTGELFF	TGCAGTGCTAGAGTGAGGGGGCGCGTCACCGGGGAGCTGTTTTTT
.	TRBJ2-1	TRBD2	TRBV6-1	CASGPSGSSYNEQFF	TGTGCCAGCGGGCCTAGCGGTAGCTCCTACAATGAGCAGTTCTTC
few	TRBJ2-2	TRBD1	TRBV19	CASSAGTGASTGELFF	TGTGCCAGTAGTGCAGGGACAGGGGCCAGCACCGGGGAGCTGTTTTTT
many	TRBJ2-2	.	TRBV7-2	CASSLGQGGTGELFF	TGTGCCAGCAGCTTAGGCCAGGGAGGCACCGGGGAGCTGTTTTTT
few	TRBJ1-6	.	TRBV6-1	CASSQITGPGNSPLHF	TGTGCCAGCAGTCAGATTACAGGGCCGGGTAATTCACCCCTCCACTTT
many	TRBJ2-3	.	TRBV4-3	CASSQDPDGGAQDTQYF	TGCGCCAGCAGCCAAGATCCCGACGGGGGCGCCCAGGATACGCAGTATTTT
.	TRBJ1-2	.	TRBV29-1	CSVPGRNYGYTF	TGCAGCGTTCCGGGGAGGAACTATGGCTACACCTTC
many	TRBJ2-1	TRBD2	TRBV7-2	CASSLVAGGHNEQFF	TGTGCCAGCAGCTTAGTGGCGGGGGGACACAATGAGCAGTTCTTC
.	TRBJ2-1	TRBD1	TRBV6-1	CASRPSGQGLSSPYNEQFF	TGTGCCAGCAGACCCTCCGGACAGGGTTTATCTTCCCCCTACAATGAGCAGTTCTTC
.	TRBJ2-1	TRBD2	TRBV5-1	CASSRWTSWGSYNEQFF	TGCGCCAGCAGCAGGTGGACTAGCTGGGGCTCCTACAATGAGCAGTTCTTC
.	TRBJ1-1	.	TRBV18	CASSPYRADTEAFF	TGTGCCAGCTCACCTTACAGGGCGGACACTGAAGCTTTCTTT
.	TRBJ2-1	TRBD2	TRBV5-5	CASSLLAGVTYNEQFF	TGTGCCAGCAGCCTTCTAGCGGGTGTTACCTACAATGAGCAGTTCTTC
few	TRBJ1-1	.	TRBV20-1	CSAGLQRNTEAFF	TGCAGTGCTGGTCTACAGAGGAACACTGAAGCTTTCTTT
many	TRBJ2-5	.	TRBV12-3/TRBV12-4	CASSYRGDLQETQYF	TGTGCCAGCAGTTATCGAGGGGACCTTCAAGAGACCCAGTACTTC
.	TRBJ1-2	.	TRBV24-1	CATSESRAQGYTF	TGTGCCACCAGTGAGTCCCGGGCACAAGGCTACACCTTC
few	TRBJ1-4	.	TRBV2	CASSSDEEKLFF	TGTGCCAGCAGTTCTGACGAGGAAAAACTGTTTTTT
.	TRBJ1-1	.	TRBV27	CASSSWGGWGTEAFF	TGTGCCAGCAGTTCATGGGGGGGTTGGGGAACTGAAGCTTTCTTT
.	TRBJ2-1	TRBD1	TRBV7-9	CASSFGTVTYNEQFF	TGTGCCAGCAGCTTCGGGACAGTCACCTACAATGAGCAGTTCTTC
few	TRBJ1-2	TRBD1	TRBV3-1	CASKGQGIYGYTF	TGTGCCAGCAAGGGACAGGGGATTTATGGCTACACCTTC
many	TRBJ2-2	TRBD1	TRBV11-3	CASSPGQGSGELFF	TGTGCCAGCAGCCCGGGACAGGGGTCCGGGGAGCTGTTTTTT
.	TRBJ1-1	TRBD1	TRBV7-9	CASSSVAGGNTEAFF	TGTGCCAGCAGCTCCGTAGCAGGGGGCAACACTGAAGCTTTCTTT
.	TRBJ2-1	TRBD2	TRBV7-8	CASSLRLAGDNEQFF	TGTGCCAGCAGCCTCCGACTAGCGGGAGACAATGAGCAGTTCTTC
few	TRBJ2-3	.	TRBV18	CASSQDLGRDTQYF	TGTGCCAGCTCACAGGACCTGGGAAGGGATACGCAGTATTTT
.	TRBJ1-1	.	TRBV4-1	CASSLTTATVNTEAFF	TGCGCCAGCAGCCTCACAACCGCGACAGTCAACACTGAAGCTTTCTTT
.	TRBJ1-1	.	TRBV24-1	CATSDFPHPGETEAFF	TGTGCCACCAGTGATTTTCCGCACCCGGGGGAGACTGAAGCTTTCTTT
few	TRBJ1-2	TRBD1	TRBV4-1	CASRKTGGHGYTF	TGCGCCAGCAGAAAGACAGGGGGCCATGGCTACACCTTC
.	TRBJ2-1	TRBD2	TRBV20-1	CSARGGLAGGLNEQFF	TGCAGTGCTAGAGGAGGGTTAGCGGGGGGGCTCAATGAGCAGTTCTTC
.	TRBJ2-7	.	TRBV6-1	CASRWAGLTYEQYF	TGTGCCAGCAGGTGGGCTGGCTTAACCTACGAGCAGTACTTC
many	TRBJ1-6	TRBD1	TRBV2	CASSGQGRRNSPLHF	TGTGCCAGCAGCGGACAGGGAAGACGTAATTCACCCCTCCACTTT
.	TRBJ2-3	.	TRBV2	CASSVAGTQYF	TGTGCCAGCAGTGTGGCGGGTACGCAGTATTTT
.	TRBJ2-1	TRBD2	TRBV11-2	CASSRDNFGLAGKNEQFF	TGTGCCAGCAGCCGGGATAATTTCGGGCTAGCGGGGAAAAATGAGCAGTTCTTC
large	TRBJ1-4	TRBD1	TRBV29-1	CSVSSSGTESEKLFF	TGCAGCGTTTCCTCGTCCGGGACAGAAAGTGAAAAACTGTTTTTT
few	TRBJ2-3	TRBD1	TRBV2	CASSDPGQGVTDTQYF	TGTGCCAGCAGTGACCCGGGACAGGGTGTTACAGATACGCAGTATTTT
many	TRBJ2-2	TRBD1	TRBV24-1	CATSEWTGGSNTGELFF	TGTGCCACCAGTGAATGGACAGGGGGGTCGAACACCGGGGAGCTGTTTTTT
.	TRBJ1-1	TRBD1	TRBV11-1	CASSSGQGDTEAFF	TGTGCCAGCAGCTCCGGACAGGGGGACACTGAAGCTTTCTTT
few	TRBJ1-5	.	TRBV12-3/TRBV12-4	CASTLDSSSNQPQHF	TGTGCCAGCACTCTGGACAGCTCTAGCAATCAGCCCCAGCATTTT
few	TRBJ2-3	.	TRBV6-1	CATKIGGTDTQYF	TGTGCCACCAAAATTGGCGGCACAGATACGCAGTATTTT
many	TRBJ2-1	.	TRBV3-1	CASSQAGAGNEQFF	TGTGCCAGCAGCCAAGCGGGGGCAGGCAATGAGCAGTTCTTC
few	TRBJ2-7	TRBD2	TRBV29-1	CSEPSGGTSGPHEQYF	TGCAGCGAACCTAGCGGGGGGACTAGTGGGCCCCACGAGCAGTACTTC
.	TRBJ2-4	.	TRBV7-2	CASSNDPRGRGIQYF	TGTGCCAGCAGCAACGACCCGAGGGGCCGGGGCATTCAGTACTTC
few	TRBJ2-5	.	TRBV10-3	CAISERQETQYF	TGTGCCATCAGTGAGCGACAGGAGACCCAGTACTTC
many	TRBJ1-1	TRBD1	TRBV29-1	CSVEQTGVFTEAFF	TGCAGCGTTGAACAGACAGGGGTATTCACTGAAGCTTTCTTT
.	TRBJ2-3	TRBD1	TRBV7-9	CASSFLSTGAQDTQYF	TGTGCCAGCAGCTTTCTTTCTACAGGGGCTCAAGATACGCAGTATTTT
few	TRBJ2-3	.	TRBV5-1	CASSLRTGTDTQYF	TGCGCCAGCAGCTTGAGGACAGGCACAGATACGCAGTATTTT
.	TRBJ1-5	TRBD1	TRBV20-1	CSAHRGAVQPQHF	TGCAGTGCTCACAGGGGAGCGGTTCAGCCCCAGCATTTT